This TCR beta chain was documented in a study of radiation and T cells in renal cell carcinoma. On this clone itself: What it binds is not known.

Study findings and constraints: Top tumor clonotypes rose in blood 2 weeks post-radiation, then contracted.

The germline V gene has CDR1 SGHNT and CDR2 YYREEE (reference sequence). With 2 bases removed from V and 1 base from J, the gap between germline ends came to 17 bases. The CDR3 consists of 17 residues. Time point in this sample: blood 2 weeks post-SBRT. Treatment given: 15 Gy SBRT to primary tumor, nephrectomy 4 weeks later. This renal cell carcinoma was of the clear cell type. TCRdb keeps only in-frame clones here, not all; method: immunoSEQ multiplex PCR. The sample lists 100,000 to 150,000 clones; about four fifths were seen once. Sequenced material: blood, taken from a patient whose treatment included radiotherapy and nephrectomy. V usage is TRBV5-4 and J usage is TRBJ2-3; D gene unclear. This clonotype was obtained from a man in his forties or fifties with renal cell carcinoma. CDR3: CASSFAAGFDGTDTQYF. Here the CDR3 DNA reads TGTGCCAGCAGCTTCGCGGCTGGGTTCGATGGCACAGATACGCAGTATTTT.